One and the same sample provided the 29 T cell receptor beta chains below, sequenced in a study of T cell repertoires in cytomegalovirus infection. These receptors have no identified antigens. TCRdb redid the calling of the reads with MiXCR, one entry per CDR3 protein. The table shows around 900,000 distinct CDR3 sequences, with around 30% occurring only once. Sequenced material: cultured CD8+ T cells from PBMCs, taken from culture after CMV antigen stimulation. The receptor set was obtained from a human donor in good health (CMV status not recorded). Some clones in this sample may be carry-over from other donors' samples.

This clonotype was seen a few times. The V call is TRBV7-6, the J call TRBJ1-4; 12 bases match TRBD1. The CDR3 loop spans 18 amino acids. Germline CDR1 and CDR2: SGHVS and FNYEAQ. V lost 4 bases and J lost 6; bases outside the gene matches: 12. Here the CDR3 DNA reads TGTGCCAGCAGCTCGTCCGGGGACAGGGGGCGAATTCATGAAAAACTGTTTTTT. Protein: CASSSSGDRGRIHEKLFF.

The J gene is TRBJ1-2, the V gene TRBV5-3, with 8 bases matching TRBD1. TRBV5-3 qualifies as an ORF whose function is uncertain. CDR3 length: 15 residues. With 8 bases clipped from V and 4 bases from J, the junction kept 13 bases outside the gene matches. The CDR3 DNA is TGTGCCAGCAGCCTAAGATCGACAGGGGTCTATGGCTACACCTTC. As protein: CASSLRSTGVYGYTF.

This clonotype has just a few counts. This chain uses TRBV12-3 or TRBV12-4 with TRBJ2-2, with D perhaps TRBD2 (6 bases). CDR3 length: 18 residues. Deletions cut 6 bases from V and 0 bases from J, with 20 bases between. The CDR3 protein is CASSSLGGYRANTGELFF. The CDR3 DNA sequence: TGTGCCAGCAGCAGCCTTGGGGGGTATAGGGCGAACACCGGGGAGCTGTTTTTT.

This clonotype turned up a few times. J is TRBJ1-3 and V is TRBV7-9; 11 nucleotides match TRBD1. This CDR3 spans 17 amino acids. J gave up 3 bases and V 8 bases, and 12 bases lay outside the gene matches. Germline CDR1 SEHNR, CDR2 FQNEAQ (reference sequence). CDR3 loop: CASLIEGQGAYGNTIYF. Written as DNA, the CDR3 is TGTGCCAGCCTTATCGAAGGACAGGGGGCTTATGGAAACACCATATATTTT. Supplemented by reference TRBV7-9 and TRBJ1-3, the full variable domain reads DTGVSQNPRHKITKRGQNVTFRCDPISEHNRLYWYRQTLGQGPEFLTYFQNEAQLEKSRLLSDRFSAERPKGSFSTLEIQRTEQGDSAMYLCASLIEGQGAYGNTIYFGEGSWLTVV.

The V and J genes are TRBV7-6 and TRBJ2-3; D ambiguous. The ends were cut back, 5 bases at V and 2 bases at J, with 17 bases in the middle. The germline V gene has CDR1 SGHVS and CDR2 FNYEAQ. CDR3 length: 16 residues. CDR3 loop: CASSPWAGRNTDTQYF. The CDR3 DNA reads TGTGCCAGCAGCCCTTGGGCTGGGCGAAACACAGATACGCAGTATTTT. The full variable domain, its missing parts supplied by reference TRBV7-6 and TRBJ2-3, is GAGVSQSPRYKVTKRGQDVALRCDPISGHVSLYWYRQALGQGPEFLTYFNYEAQQDKSGLPNDRFSAERPEGSISTLTIQRTEQRDSAMYRCASSPWAGRNTDTQYFGPGTRLTVL.

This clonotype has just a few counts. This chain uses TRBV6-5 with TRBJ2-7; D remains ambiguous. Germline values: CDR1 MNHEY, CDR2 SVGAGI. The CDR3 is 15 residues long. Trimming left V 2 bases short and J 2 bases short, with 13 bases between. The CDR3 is CASSYPLTDTYEQYF. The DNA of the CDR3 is TGTGCCAGCAGTTACCCCCTTACTGATACCTACGAGCAGTACTTC.

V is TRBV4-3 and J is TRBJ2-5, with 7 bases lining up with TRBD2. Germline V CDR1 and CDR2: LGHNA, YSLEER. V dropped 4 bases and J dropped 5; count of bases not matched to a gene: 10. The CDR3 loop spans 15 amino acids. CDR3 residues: CASSLGAGEVETQYF. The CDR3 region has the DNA TGCGCCAGCAGCCTCGGGGCGGGGGAGGTGGAGACCCAGTACTTC.

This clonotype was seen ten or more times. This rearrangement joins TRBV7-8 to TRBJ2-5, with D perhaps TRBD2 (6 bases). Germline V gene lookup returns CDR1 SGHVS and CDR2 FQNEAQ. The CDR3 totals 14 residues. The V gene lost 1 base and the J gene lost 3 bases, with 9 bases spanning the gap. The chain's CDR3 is CASSLDGGEETQYF. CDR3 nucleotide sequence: TGTGCCAGCAGCTTAGACGGCGGGGAAGAGACCCAGTACTTC.

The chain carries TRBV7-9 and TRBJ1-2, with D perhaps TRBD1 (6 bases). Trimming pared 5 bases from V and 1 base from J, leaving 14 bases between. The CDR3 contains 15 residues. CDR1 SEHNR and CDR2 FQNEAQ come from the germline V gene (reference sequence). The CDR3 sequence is CASSHKTGYNYGYTF. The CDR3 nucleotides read TGTGCCAGCAGCCATAAGACAGGTTATAACTATGGCTACACCTTC.

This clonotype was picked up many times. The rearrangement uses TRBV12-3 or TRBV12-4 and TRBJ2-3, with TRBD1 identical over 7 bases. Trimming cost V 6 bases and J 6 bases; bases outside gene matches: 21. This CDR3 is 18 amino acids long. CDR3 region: CASSRYFSQGPTNDTQYF. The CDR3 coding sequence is TGTGCCAGCAGCAGATATTTTTCACAGGGGCCGACCAACGATACGCAGTATTTT.

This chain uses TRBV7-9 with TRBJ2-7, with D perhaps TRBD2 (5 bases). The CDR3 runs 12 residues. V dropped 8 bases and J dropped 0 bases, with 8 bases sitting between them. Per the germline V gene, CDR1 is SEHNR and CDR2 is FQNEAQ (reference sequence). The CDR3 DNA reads TGTGCCAGCGGGAGTGACTCCTACGAGCAGTACGTC. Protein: CASGSDSYEQYV.

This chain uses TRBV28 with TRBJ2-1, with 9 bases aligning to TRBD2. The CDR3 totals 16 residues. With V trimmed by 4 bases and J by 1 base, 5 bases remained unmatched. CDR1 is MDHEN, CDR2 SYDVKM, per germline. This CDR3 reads CASSSISGGSYNEQFF. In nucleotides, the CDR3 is TGTGCCAGCAGTTCCATTAGCGGGGGTTCCTACAATGAGCAGTTCTTC.

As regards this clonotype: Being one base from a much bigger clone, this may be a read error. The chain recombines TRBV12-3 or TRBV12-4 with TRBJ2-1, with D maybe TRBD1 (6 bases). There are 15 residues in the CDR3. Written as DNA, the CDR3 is TGTGCCAGCAGTGCAGGGGTTAGCTCCCACAATGAGCAGTTCTTC. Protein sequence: CASSAGVSSHNEQFF.

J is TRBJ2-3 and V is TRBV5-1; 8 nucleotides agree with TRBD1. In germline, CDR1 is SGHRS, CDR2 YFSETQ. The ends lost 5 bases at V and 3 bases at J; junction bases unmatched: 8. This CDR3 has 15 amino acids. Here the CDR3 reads CASRTGTGKTDTQYF. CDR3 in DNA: TGCGCCAGCAGGACCGGGACAGGAAAGACAGATACGCAGTATTTT. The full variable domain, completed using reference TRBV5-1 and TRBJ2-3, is KAGVTQTPRYLIKTRGQQVTLSCSPISGHRSVSWYQQTPGQGLQFLFEYFSETQRNKGNFPGRFSGRQFSNSRSEMNVSTLELGDSALYLCASRTGTGKTDTQYFGPGTRLTVL.

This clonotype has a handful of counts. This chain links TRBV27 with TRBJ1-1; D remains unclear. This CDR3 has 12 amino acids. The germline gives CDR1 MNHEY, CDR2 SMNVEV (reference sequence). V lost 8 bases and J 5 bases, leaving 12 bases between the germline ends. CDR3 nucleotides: TGTGCCAGCGCCACCGGTCGGACTGAAGCTTTCTTT. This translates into CASATGRTEAFF.

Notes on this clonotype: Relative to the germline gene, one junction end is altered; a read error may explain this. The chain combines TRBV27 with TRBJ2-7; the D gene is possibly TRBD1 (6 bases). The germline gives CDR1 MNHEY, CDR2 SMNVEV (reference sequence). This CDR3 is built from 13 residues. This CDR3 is CAGSPQQGYEQYF. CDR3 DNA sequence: TGTGCCGGCAGTCCCCAACAGGGATACGAGCAGTACTTC.

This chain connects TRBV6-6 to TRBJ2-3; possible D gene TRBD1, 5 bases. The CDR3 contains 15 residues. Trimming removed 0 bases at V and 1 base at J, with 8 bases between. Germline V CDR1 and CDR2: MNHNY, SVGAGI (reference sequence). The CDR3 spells CASSYSAGRTDTQYF. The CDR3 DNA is TGTGCCAGCAGTTACTCTGCAGGGCGCACAGATACGCAGTATTTT.

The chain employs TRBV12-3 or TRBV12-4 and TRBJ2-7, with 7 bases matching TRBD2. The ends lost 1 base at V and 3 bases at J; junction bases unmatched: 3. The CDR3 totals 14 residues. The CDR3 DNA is TGTGCCAGCAGTTTAGTGGCGGGGGACTACGAGCAGTACTTC. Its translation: CASSLVAGDYEQYF.

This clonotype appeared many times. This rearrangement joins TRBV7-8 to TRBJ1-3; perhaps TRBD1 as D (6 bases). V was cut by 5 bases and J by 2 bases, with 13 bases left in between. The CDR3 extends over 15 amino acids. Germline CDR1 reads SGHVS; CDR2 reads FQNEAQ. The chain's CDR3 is CASSNTGSTGNTIYF. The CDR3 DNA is TGTGCCAGCAGCAATACAGGGTCTACTGGAAACACCATATATTTT.

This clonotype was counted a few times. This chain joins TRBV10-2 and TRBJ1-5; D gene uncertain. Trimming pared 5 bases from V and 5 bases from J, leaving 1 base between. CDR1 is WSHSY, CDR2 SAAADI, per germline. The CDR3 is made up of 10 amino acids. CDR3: CASSHQPQHF. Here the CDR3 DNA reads TGCGCCAGCAGTCATCAGCCCCAGCATTTT.

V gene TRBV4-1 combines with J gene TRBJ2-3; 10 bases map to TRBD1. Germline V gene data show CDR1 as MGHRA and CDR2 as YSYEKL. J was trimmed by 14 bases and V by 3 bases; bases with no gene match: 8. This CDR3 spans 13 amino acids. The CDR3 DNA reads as TGCGCCAGCAGCCACCCCGGGACAGGGGAATTGTATTTT. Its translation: CASSHPGTGELYF.

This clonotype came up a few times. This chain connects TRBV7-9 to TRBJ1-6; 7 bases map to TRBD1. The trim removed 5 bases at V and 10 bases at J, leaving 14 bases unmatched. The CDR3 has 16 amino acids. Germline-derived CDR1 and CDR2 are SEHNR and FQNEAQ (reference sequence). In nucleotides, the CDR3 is TGTGCCAGCAGCCGAAGGGACAGTCCTTCAGGATCACCCCTCCACTTT. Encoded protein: CASSRRDSPSGSPLHF.

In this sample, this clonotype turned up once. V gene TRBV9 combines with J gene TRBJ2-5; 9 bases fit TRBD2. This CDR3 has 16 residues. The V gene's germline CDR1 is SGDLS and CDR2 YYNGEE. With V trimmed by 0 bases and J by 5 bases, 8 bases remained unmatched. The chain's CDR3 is CASSVGSGGQLETQYF. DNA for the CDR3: TGTGCCAGCAGCGTAGGCAGCGGGGGGCAGCTGGAGACCCAGTACTTC.

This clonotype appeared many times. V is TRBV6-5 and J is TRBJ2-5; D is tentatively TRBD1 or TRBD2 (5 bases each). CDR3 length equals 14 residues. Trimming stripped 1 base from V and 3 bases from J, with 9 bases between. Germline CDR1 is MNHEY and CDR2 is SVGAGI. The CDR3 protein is CASSYLGPKETQYF. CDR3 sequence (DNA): TGTGCCAGCAGTTACTTGGGACCTAAAGAGACCCAGTACTTC.

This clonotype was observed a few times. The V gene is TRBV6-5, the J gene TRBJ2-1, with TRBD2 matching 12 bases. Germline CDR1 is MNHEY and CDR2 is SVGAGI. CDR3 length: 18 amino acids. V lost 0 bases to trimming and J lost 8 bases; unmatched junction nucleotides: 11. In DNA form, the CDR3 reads TGTGCCAGCAGTTACTCGATTTCTAGCGGGGGGGCTATATATGAGCAGTTCTTC. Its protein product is CASSYSISSGGAIYEQFF.

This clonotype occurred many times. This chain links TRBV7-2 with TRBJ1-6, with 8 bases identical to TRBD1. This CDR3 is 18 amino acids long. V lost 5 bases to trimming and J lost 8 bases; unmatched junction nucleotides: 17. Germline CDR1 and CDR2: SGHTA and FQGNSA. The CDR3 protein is CASSQWAGDRRTYSPLHF. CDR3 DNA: TGTGCCAGCAGCCAATGGGCGGGGGACAGGCGGACGTATTCACCCCTCCACTTT.

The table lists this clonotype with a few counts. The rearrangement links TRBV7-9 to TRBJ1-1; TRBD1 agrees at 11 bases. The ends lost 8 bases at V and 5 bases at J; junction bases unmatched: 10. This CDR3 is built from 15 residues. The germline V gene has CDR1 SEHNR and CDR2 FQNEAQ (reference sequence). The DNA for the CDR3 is TGTGCCAGCCCGAACCTTGGGACAGGGGGTACTGAAGCTTTCTTT. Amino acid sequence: CASPNLGTGGTEAFF.

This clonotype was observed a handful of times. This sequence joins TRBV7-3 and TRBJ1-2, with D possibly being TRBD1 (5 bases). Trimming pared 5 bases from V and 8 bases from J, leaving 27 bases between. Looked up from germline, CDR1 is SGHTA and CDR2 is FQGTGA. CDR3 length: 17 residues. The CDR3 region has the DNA TGTGCCAGCAGCCTTCACGGGACGGCGGACCCTTTGGGGGGCTACACCTTC. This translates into CASSLHGTADPLGGYTF.

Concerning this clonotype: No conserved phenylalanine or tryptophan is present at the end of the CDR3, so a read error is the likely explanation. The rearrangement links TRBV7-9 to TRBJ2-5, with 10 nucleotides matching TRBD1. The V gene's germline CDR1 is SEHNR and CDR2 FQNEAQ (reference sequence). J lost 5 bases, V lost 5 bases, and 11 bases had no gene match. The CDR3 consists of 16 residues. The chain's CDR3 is CASSPRPGQGIETQYC. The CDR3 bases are TGTGCCAGCAGCCCCCGGCCGGGACAGGGGATTGAGACCCAGTACTGC.